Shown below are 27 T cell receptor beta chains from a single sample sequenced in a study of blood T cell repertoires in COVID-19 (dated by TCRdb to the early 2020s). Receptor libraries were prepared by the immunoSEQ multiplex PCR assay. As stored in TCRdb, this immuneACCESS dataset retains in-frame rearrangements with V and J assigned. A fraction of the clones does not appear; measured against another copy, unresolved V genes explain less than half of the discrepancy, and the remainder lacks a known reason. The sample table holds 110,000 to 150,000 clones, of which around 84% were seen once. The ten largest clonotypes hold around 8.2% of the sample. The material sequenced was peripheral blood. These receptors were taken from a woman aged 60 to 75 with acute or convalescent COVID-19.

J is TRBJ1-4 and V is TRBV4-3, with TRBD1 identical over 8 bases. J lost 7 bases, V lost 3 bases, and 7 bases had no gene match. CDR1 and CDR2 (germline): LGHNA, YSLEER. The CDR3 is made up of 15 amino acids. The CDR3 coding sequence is TGCGCCAGCAGCCACCCCGGACAGGGCGGTGAAAAACTGTTTTTT. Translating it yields CASSHPGQGGEKLFF.

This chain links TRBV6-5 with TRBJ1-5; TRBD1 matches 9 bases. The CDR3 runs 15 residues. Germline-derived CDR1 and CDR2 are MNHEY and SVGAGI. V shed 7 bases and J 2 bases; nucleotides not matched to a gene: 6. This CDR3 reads CASITGTGRNQPQHF. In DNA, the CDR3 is TGTGCCAGCATAACCGGGACAGGGCGCAATCAGCCCCAGCATTTT.

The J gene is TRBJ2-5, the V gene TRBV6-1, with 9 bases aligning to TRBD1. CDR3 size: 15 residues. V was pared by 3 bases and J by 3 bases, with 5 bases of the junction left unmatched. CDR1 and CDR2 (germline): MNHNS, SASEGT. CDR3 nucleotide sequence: TGTGCCAGCAGTGAGCGGACAGGGGCCAAAGAGACCCAGTACTTC. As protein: CASSERTGAKETQYF.

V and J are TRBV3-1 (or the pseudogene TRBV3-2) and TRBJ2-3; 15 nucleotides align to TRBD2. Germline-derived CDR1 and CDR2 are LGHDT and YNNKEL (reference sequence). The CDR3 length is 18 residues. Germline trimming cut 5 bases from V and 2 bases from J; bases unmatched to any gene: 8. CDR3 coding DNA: TGTGCCAGCAGCTTTGAGGGACTAGCGGGGGGATTCACAGATACGCAGTATTTT. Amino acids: CASSFEGLAGGFTDTQYF.

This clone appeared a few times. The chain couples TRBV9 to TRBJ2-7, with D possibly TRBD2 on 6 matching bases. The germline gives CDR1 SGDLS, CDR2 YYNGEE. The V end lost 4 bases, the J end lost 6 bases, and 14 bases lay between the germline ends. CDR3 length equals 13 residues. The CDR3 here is CASSQPPEGEQYF. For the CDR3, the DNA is TGTGCCAGCAGCCAGCCCCCGGAGGGCGAGCAGTACTTC.

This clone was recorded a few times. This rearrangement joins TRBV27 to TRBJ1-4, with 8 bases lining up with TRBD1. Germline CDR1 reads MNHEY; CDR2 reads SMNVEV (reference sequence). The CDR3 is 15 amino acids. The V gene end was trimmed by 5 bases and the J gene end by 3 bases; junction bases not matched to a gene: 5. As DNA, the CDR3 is TGTGCCAGCAGTCCAGGGGGCAGATCTAATGAAAAACTGTTTTTT. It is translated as CASSPGGRSNEKLFF.

CDR3 region: CASSPNYQGDSPLHF. The CDR3 nucleotides are TGTGCCAGCTCACCGAACTATCAGGGGGATTCACCCCTCCACTTT. The gene calls are TRBV18 and TRBJ1-6; 7 bases match TRBD1. CDR1 KGHSH and CDR2 LQKENI come from the germline V gene. This CDR3 has 15 residues. The V gene end was trimmed by 3 bases and the J gene end by 8 bases; junction bases not matched to a gene: 7.

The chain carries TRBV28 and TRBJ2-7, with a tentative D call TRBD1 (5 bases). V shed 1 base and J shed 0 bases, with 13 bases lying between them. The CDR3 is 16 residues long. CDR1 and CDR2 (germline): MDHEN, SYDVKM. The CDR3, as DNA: TGTGCCAGCAGTTTATCCCGGAGCCAGGGCTCCTACGAGCAGTACTTC. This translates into CASSLSRSQGSYEQYF. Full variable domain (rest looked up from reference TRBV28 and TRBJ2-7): DVKVTQSSRYLVKRTGEKVFLECVQDMDHENMFWYRQDPGLGLRLIYFSYDVKMKEKGDIPEGYSVSREKKERFSLILESASTNQTSMYLCASSLSRSQGSYEQYFGPGTRLTVT.

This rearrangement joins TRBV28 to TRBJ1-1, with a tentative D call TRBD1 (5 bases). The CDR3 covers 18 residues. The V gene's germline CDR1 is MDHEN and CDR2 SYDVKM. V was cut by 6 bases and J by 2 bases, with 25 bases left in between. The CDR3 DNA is TGTGCCAGCAGACCTCGACAGCTACCGAACTTACTAAACACTGAAGCTTTCTTT. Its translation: CASRPRQLPNLLNTEAFF.

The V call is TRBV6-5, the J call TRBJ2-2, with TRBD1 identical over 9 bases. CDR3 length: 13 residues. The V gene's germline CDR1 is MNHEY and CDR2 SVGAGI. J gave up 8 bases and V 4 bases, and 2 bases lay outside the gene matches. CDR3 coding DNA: TGTGCCAGCAGTTTACAGGGGGCGGGGGAGCTGTTTTTT. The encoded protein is CASSLQGAGELFF.

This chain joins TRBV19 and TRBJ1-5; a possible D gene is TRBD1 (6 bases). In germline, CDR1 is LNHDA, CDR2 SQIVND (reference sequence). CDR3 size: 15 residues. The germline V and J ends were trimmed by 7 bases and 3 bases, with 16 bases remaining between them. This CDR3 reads CASTQGQGFNQPQHF. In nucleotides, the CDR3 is TGTGCCAGTACTCAGGGTCAGGGGTTCAATCAGCCCCAGCATTTT.

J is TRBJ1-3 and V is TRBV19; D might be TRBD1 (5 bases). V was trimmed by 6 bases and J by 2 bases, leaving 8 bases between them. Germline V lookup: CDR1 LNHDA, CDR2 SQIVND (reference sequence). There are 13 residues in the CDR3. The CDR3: CASRAGAGNTIYF. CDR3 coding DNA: TGTGCCAGTAGAGCGGGGGCTGGAAACACCATATATTTT.

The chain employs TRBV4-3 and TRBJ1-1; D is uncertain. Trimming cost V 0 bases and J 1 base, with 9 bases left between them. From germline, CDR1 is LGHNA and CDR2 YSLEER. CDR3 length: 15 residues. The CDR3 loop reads CASSQDARGNTEAFF. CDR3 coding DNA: TGCGCCAGCAGCCAAGATGCGCGGGGGAACACTGAAGCTTTCTTT.

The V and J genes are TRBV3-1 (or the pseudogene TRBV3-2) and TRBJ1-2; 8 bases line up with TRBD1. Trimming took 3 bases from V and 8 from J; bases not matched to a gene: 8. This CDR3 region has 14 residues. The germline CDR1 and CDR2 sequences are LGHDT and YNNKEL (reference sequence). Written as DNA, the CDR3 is TGTGCCAGCAGCCACCTGGACAGGGCTGGCGGCTACACCTTC. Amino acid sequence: CASSHLDRAGGYTF.

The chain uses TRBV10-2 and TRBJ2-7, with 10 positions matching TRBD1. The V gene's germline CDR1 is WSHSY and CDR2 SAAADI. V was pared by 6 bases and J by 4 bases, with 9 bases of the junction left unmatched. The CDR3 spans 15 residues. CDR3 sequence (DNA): TGCGCCAGCAGCTCCGTGGGACAGGGGAGTTACGAGCAGTACTTC. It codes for CASSSVGQGSYEQYF.

The CDR3 is CASSPGRNSPLHF. CDR3 DNA: TGTGCCAGCAGCCCAGGGAGGAATTCACCCCTCCACTTT. This chain connects TRBV9 to TRBJ1-6; a weak D match, TRBD1 (5 bases). This CDR3 has 13 residues. The germline V gene has CDR1 SGDLS and CDR2 YYNGEE. With 4 bases removed from V and 7 bases from J, the gap between germline ends came to 9 bases. The variable domain in full, with the rest retrieved from reference TRBV9 and TRBJ1-6, is DSGVTQTPKHLITATGQRVTLRCSPRSGDLSVYWYQQSLDQGLQFLIQYYNGEERAKGNILERFSAQQFPDLHSELNLSSLELGDSALYFCASSPGRNSPLHFGNGTRLTVT.

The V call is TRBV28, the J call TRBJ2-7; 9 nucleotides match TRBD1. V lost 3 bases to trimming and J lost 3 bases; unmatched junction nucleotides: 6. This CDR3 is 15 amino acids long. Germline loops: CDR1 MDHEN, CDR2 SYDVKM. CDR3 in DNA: TGTGCCAGCAGTTTTGTTAGACAGGGGGACTACGAGCAGTACTTC. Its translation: CASSFVRQGDYEQYF.

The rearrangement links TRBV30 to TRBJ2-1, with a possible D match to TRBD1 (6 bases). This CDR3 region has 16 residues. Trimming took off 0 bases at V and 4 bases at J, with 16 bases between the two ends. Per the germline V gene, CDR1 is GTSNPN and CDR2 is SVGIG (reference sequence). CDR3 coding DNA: TGTGCCTGGAGTGTCCCATTCCCAGGGGCGTACAATGAGCAGTTCTTC. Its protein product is CAWSVPFPGAYNEQFF.

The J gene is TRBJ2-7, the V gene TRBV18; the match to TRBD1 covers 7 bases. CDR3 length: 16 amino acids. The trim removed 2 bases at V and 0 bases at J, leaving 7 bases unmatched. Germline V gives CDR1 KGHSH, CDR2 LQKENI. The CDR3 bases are TGTGCCAGCTCACCAAGACAGGGCGATAGCTCCTACGAGCAGTACTTC. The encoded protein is CASSPRQGDSSYEQYF.

The CDR3 bases are TGCGCCAGCAGCCAAAACTTTCCCTACGAGCAGTACTTC. Translation: CASSQNFPYEQYF. The J gene is TRBJ2-7, the V gene TRBV4-1, with D hard to call. Trimming removed 2 bases from V and 2 bases from J, with 7 bases in between. There are 13 residues in the CDR3. The germline V gene has CDR1 MGHRA and CDR2 YSYEKL.

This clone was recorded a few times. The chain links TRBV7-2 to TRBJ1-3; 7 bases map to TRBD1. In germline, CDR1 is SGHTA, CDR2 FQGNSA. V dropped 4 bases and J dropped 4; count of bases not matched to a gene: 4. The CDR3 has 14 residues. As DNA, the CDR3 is TGTGCCAGCAGCTCCAAGGGACAGGGAAACACCATATATTTT. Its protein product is CASSSKGQGNTIYF.

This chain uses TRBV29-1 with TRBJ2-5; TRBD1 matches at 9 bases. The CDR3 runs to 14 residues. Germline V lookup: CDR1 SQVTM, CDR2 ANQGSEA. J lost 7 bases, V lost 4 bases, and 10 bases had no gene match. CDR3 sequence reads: CSVVGQGEPGTQYF. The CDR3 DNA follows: TGCAGCGTTGTGGGACAGGGAGAACCAGGGACCCAGTACTTC.

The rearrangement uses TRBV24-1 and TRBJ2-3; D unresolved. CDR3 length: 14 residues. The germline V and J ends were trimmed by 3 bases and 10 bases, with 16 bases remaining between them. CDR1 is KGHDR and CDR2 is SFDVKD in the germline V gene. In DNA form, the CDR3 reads TGTGCCACCAGTGATCCGCCCGGTGCCGTTTCGCAGTATTTT. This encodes CATSDPPGAVSQYF.

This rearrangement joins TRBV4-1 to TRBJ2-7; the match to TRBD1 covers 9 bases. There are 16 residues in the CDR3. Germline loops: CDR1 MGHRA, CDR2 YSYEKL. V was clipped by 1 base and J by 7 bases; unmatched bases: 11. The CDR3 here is CASSQGQNRGRREQYF. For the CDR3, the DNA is TGCGCCAGCAGCCAAGGACAGAACAGGGGGCGACGGGAGCAGTACTTC.

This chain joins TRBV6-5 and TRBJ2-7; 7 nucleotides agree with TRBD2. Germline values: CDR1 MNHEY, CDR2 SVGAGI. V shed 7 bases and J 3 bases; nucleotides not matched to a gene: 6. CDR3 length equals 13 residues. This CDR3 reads CASKSSGLYEQYF. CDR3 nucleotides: TGTGCCAGCAAATCTAGCGGACTCTACGAGCAGTACTTC.

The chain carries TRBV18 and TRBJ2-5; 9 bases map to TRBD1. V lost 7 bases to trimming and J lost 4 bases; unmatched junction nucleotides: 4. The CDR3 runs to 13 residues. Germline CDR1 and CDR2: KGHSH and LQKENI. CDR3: CASWDRDRETQYF. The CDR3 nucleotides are TGTGCCAGCTGGGACAGGGATCGAGAGACCCAGTACTTC.

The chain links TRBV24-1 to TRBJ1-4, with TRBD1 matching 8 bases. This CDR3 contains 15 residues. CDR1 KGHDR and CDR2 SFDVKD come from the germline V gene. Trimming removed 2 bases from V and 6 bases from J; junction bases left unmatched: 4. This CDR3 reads CATSDSGTGDEKLFF. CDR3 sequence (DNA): TGTGCCACCAGTGATTCCGGGACAGGCGATGAAAAACTGTTTTTT.